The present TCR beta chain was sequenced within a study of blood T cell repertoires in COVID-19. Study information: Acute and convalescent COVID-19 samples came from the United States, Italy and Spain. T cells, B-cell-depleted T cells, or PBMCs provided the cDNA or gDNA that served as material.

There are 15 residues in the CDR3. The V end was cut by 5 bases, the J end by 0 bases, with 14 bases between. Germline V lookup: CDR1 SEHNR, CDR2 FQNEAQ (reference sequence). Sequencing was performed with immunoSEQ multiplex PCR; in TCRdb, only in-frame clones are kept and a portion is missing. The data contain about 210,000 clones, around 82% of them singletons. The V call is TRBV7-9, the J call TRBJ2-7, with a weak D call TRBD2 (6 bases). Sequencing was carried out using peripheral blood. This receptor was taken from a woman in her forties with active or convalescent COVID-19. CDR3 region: CASSLSARGSYEQYF. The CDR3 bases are TGTGCCAGCAGCCTCTCCGCGCGGGGCTCCTACGAGCAGTACTTC.